This T cell receptor (beta chain) stems from a study of cytomegalovirus exposure and HLA in healthy donors. The CDR3 consists of 14 residues. CDR1 is SEHNR, CDR2 FQNEAQ, per germline (reference sequence). V trimming: 6 bases; J trimming: 5 bases; junction bases outside the gene matches: 3. PCR amplification relied on 60 Vbeta primers (plus 13 Jbeta primers). Per the study methods: It was a later analysis that counted 75 million to 90 million unique TCR beta chains, of which 9 million to 13 million were shared. Profiled with immunoSEQ multiplex PCR; TCRdb holds only in-frame clones, not every one. D and trimming come from the DNA, and the V and J calls and clone size come from that table. The table has tens of thousands of clones, roughly 78% seen once. This clone has just one count.

This clonotype was obtained from a middle-aged man in good health and CMV-seronegative. The rearrangement joins TRBV7-9 to TRBJ2-7; 14 positions agree with TRBD2. The sequencing input was PBMCs. The CDR3: CASRQTSGGDEQYF. CDR3 coding DNA: TGTGCCAGCAGACAGACTAGCGGGGGGGACGAGCAGTACTTC.